This T cell receptor (beta chain) was captured in a study of graft-versus-host responses after intestinal transplantation. Broader study findings: Allografts carried high graft-versus-host to host-versus-graft clonal ratios in patients having graft-donor T cell macrochimerism.

A remark on this clone: What it binds is not known.

Clones were sequenced by immunoSEQ multiplex PCR, and TCRdb holds only the in-frame ones, with some missing. Altogether about 99,000 clones are present, approximately 90% being singletons, with the ten largest covering about 0.072%. CDR1 and CDR2 (germline): MGHRA, YSYEKL. With 3 bases removed from V and 7 bases from J, the gap between germline ends came to 10 bases. The CDR3 spans 12 residues. This chain connects TRBV4-1 to TRBJ2-7; tentative D call: TRBD1 (5 bases). The sample consisted of unstimulated CD8+ T cells sorted from spleen or lymph node cells, taken before transplant. The sequence was collected from a human donor who was the organ donor for an intestinal transplant. The CDR3 coding sequence is TGCGCCAGCAGCCACCCAGGGCGGGAGCAGTACTTC. It codes for CASSHPGREQYF.